This TCR beta chain was documented in a study of blood T cell repertoires in COVID-19 (dated by TCRdb to 2018 to 2020). Study-wide context: Samples from collaborators originated in the United States, Italy and Spain and spanned both the acute and convalescent phases of COVID-19. The prospective study material was composed of cDNA or gDNA derived from T cells, B-cell-depleted T cells, or PBMCs. Deeply sampled blood TCRbeta repertoires from subjects exposed to, actively infected with, or recovered from COVID-19 were included in the dataset. The repertoires were made available in a free public database intended to serve as a resource for research on the immune response to SARS-CoV-2. The samples were drawn from two sources: the first 160 participants of the ongoing ImmuneRACE study, and 950 to 1,500 subjects contributed by 6 global collaborators. The sample metadata nearly always contained a de-identified subject ID, COVID-19 status, age in years and sex. HLA class I and class II types, where available, came from metadata supplied by the sample provider rather than from assay-based typing.

Collaborating institutions collected whole blood in K2EDTA tubes following their own protocols. Collaborator samples were shipped for TCRbeta analysis as frozen whole blood, isolated PBMCs, or DNA extracted from either sample type. On the study overall, not on this receptor specifically: Clinical and demographic metadata were provided uncurated, with the amount varying by source and participant.

The immunoSEQ Assay, a bias-controlled multiplex PCR, was used to amplify TCRbeta CDR3 regions from genomic DNA. The original pipeline was this. The number of nucleated cells in each sample was estimated from the amplification of reference gene primers within the assay. To quantify the absolute abundance of each unique TCRbeta CDR3 rearrangement, sequence reads were collapsed and filtered. For each sample, productive Simpson clonality was calculated by taking the square root of Simpson's diversity index across productive rearrangements. TCRdb stores this immuneACCESS table with in-frame sequences only. Part of the clones is absent; in the studies checked, under half of the shortfall reflects unresolved V genes, and no reason is known for the rest. V, J and clone size derive from that table, while D and trimming were established from the DNA sequence. The sample records under 35,000 clones, 88% of which are singletons. Clones ranked in the top ten supply 14% of the sample.

On this clone: It has no known antigen specificity. No much larger clone exists at a distance of one base, and base qualities are not known.

Sequences SEHNR (CDR1) and FQNEAQ (CDR2) are obtained from the germline V gene (reference sequence). Its CDR3 holds 12 amino acids, cysteine through phenylalanine. Kept here is only the CDR3 DNA, which spans 36 bases and is read in frame from base 1. V gives up 4 bases and J gives up 7 bases, and the segment between their germline ends measures 9 bases. Recombination linked TRBV7-9 to TRBJ2-3, with no confidently assigned D gene. This TCR derives from a human donor with active COVID-19. The donor label of this sample is uncertain. Sequenced input: peripheral blood. CDR3 sequence: CASSSVEYTQYF. The sequence in DNA is TGTGCCAGCAGCTCCGTCGAGTATACGCAGTATTTT.